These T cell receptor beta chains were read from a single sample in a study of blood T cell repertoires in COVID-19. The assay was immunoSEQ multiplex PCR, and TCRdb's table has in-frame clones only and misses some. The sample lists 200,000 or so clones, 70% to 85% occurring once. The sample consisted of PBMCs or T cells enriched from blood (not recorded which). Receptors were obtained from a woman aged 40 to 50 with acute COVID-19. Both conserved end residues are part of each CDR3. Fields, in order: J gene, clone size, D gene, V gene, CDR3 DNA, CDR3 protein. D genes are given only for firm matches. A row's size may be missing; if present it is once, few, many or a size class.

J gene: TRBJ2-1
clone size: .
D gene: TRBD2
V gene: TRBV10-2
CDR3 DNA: TGCGCCAGCAGTTCGGGACTAGCTGCACTTTACAATGAGCAGTTCTTC
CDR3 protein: CASSSGLAALYNEQFF

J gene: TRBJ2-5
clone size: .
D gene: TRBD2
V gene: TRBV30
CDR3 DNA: TGTGCCTGGGAGGGGGGCCTAGCGGGAGGGGAGACCCAGTACTTC
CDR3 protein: CAWEGGLAGGETQYF

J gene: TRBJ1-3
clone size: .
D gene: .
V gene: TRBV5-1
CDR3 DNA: TGCGCCAGCAGCTTCGGACAGTCAGGGTCTGGAAACACCATATATTTT
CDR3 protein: CASSFGQSGSGNTIYF

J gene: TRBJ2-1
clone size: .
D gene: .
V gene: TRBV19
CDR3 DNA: TGTGCCAGTACCCCCCAAAGTAGCTCCTACAATGAGCAGTTCTTC
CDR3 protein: CASTPQSSSYNEQFF

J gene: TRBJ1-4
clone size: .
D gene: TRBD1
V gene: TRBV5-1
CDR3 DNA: TGCGCCAGCAGCTTGGAGGGACAGGGAAGGCGTGGTGAAAAACTGTTTTTT
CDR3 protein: CASSLEGQGRRGEKLFF

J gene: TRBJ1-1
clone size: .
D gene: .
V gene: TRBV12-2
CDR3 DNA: TGTGCAAGTCGATCCCACAGGGCGTTAATGAACACTGAAGCTTTCTTT
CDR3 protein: CASRSHRALMNTEAFF

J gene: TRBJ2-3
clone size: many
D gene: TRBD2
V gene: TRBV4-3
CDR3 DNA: TGCGCCAGCAGCCAACCGCCAACTAGCGGGGGTGCTACTAGCACAGATACGCAGTATTTT
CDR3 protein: CASSQPPTSGGATSTDTQYF

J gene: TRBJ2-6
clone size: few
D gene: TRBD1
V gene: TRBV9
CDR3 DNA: TGTGCCAGCAGCGTAGGGACAGGTGCTTCTGGGGCCAACGTCCTGACTTTC
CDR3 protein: CASSVGTGASGANVLTF

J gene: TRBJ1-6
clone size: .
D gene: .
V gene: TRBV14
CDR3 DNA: TGTGCCAGCAGCCAGCGAGACAGCCTGAATTCACCCCTCCACTTT
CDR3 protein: CASSQRDSLNSPLHF

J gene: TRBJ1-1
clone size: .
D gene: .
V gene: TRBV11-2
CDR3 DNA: TGTGCCAGCAGCTTAGCGGGGAACAGGGCCACTGAAGCTTTCTTT
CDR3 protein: CASSLAGNRATEAFF

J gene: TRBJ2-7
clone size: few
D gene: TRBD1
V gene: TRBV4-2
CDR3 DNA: TGTGCCAGCAGCCAAGGGCGGACAGGGGCGTACGAGCAGTACTTC
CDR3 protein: CASSQGRTGAYEQYF

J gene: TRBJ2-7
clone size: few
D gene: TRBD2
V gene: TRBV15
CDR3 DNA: TGTGCCACCAGCAGAGATCCCAGGGTAGCGGGAGTATACGAGCAGTACTTC
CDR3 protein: CATSRDPRVAGVYEQYF

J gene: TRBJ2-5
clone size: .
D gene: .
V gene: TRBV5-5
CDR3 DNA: TGTGCCAGCAGCTTGAGCGGAGCGTACCAAGAGACCCAGTACTTC
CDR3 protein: CASSLSGAYQETQYF

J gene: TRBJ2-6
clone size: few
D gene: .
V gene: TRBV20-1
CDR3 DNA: TGCAGTGCTAGTAGCGTCTCTGGGGCCAACGTCCTGACTTTC
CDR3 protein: CSASSVSGANVLTF

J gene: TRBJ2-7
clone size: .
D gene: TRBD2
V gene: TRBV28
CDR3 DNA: TGTGCCAGCAGAGATAGGCAGGCCCTCGGTCGAGCGGGAGCCTACGAGCAGTACTTC
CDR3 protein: CASRDRQALGRAGAYEQYF

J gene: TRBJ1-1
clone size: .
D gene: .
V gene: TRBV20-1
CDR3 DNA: TGCAGTGCCCCCTCGAACACTGAAGCTTTCTTT
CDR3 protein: CSAPSNTEAFF

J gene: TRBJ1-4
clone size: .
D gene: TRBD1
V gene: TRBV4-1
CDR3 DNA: TGCGCCAGCAGCTCTCACAGGGGTAACGAAAAACTGTTTTTT
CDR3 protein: CASSSHRGNEKLFF

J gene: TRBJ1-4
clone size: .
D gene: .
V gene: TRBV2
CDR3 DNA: TGTGCCAGCCGTTCCCCCCCGGGAGGGGGGCCGATTAATGAAAAACTGTTTTTT
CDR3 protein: CASRSPPGGGPINEKLFF

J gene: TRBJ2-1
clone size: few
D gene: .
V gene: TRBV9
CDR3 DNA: TGTGCCAGCAGCGTTTCCGGTAATGAGCAGTTCTTC
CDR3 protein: CASSVSGNEQFF

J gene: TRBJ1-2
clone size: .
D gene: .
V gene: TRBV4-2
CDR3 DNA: TGTGCCAGCAGCCAATCTCCTGATACAGGGCAGGTCGGCTACACCTTC
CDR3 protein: CASSQSPDTGQVGYTF

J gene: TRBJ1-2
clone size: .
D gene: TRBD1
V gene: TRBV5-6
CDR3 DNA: TGTGCCAGCAGCCCTAGACCGGACAGGTCGTATGGCTACACCTTC
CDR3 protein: CASSPRPDRSYGYTF

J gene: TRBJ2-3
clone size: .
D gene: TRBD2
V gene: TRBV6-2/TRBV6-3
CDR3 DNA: TGTGCCAGCAGTTGGGGCGGGGGTCACGTCGCAGATACGCAGTATTTT
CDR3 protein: CASSWGGGHVADTQYF

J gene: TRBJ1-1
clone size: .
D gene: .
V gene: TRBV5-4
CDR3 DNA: TGTGCCAGCAGCTCTAGCGTCACTGAAGCTTTCTTT
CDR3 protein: CASSSSVTEAFF

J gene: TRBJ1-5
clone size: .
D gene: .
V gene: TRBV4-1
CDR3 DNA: TGCGCCAGCAGCCAAGATTCGGGGGGCAATCAGCCCCAGCATTTT
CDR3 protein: CASSQDSGGNQPQHF

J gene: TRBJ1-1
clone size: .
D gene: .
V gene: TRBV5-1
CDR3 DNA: TGCGCCAGCAGTCGTTCGGGGGGCTCTCTTGGGGACACTGAAGCTTTCTTT
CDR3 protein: CASSRSGGSLGDTEAFF

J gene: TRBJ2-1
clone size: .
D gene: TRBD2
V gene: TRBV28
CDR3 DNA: TGTGCCAGCTCCCTCGGACTAGCGGTTAAGTTCTTC
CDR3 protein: CASSLGLAVKFF

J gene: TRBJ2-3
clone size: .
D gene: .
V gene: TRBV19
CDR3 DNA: TGTGCCAGTAGCAACATCCGCACAGATACGCAGTATTTT
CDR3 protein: CASSNIRTDTQYF

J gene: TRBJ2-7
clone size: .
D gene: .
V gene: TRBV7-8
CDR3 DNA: TGTGCCAGCAGCGCTAAAGGGGCAGATCCCTCCTACGAGCAGTACTTC
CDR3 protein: CASSAKGADPSYEQYF

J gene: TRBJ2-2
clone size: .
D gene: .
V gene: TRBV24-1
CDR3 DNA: TGTGCCACCAGTGATTTGGGCCCAGGGGACGGGGAGCTGTTTTTT
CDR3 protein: CATSDLGPGDGELFF

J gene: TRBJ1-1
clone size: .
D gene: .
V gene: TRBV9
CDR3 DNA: TGTGCCAGCAGCCTAGATAGTGGGCGCGACGGCTTGAACACTGAAGCTTTCTTT
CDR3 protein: CASSLDSGRDGLNTEAFF

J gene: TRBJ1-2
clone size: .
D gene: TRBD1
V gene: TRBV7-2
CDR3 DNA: TGTGCCAGCAGCTCCGATTTACCACAGGGGGTTGACTATGGCTACACCTTC
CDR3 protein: CASSSDLPQGVDYGYTF

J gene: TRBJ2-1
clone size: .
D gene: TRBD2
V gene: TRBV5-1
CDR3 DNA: TGCGCCAGCAGCCCCGGGGGGGCTAACTACAATGAGCAGTTCTTC
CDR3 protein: CASSPGGANYNEQFF

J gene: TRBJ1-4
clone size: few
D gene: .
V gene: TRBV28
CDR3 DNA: TGTGCCAGCAGTTTATTCCAAGGAGGTGAAAAACTGTTTTTT
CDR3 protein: CASSLFQGGEKLFF

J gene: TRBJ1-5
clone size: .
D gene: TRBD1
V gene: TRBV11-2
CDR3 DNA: TGTGCCAGCAGTTCCGGGACAGGGGTTTATCAGCCCCAGCATTTT
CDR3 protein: CASSSGTGVYQPQHF

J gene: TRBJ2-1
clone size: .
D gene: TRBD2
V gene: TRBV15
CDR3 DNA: TGTGCCACCAGCAGAGGAACAGCGGGAGGGCCCTACAATGAGCAGTTCTTC
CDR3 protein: CATSRGTAGGPYNEQFF

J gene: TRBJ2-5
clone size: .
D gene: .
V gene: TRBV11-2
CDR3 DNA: TGTGCCAGCAGCCGGACTCGAGAGACCCAGTACTTC
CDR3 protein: CASSRTRETQYF

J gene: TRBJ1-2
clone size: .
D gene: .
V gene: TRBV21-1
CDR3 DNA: TGTGCCAGCAGCGGTGGTACTTGGACAGGGCTAAGTTATGGCTACACCTTC
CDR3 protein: CASSGGTWTGLSYGYTF

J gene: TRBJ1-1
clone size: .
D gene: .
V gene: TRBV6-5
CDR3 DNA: TGTGCCAGCAGTAGGGACATCTCGAACACTGAAGCTTTCTTT
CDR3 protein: CASSRDISNTEAFF

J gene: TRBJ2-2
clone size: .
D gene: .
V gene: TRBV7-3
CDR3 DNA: TGTGCCAGCAGCTTAGGTGGGAGGACCACCGGGGAGCTGTTTTTT
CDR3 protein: CASSLGGRTTGELFF